These 16 T cell receptor beta chains were sequenced from one sample in a study of T-cell reconstitution after alpha-beta-depleted transplantation in children (dated by TCRdb to the mid-2010s). The treatment or condition label, as the study defines it: allogeneic hematopoietic cell transplantation with graft depleted of TCRalphabeta T cells and CD19 B cells. The method behind the library was PCR. The sequencer listed for this sample is Illumina HiSeq 2500. To normalize quantification of the TCRbeta repertoire, the TCR libraries were built with molecular barcoding that relied on unique molecular identifiers. TCRdb redid the processing of the public reads, applying fastp at Q25 and MiXCR, and retained in-frame beta chains. One record per CDR3 amino acid sequence lists the most common genes and DNA. The sample table lists 780,000 or so distinct CDR3 sequences, roughly 16% of them with a count of one. The ten biggest clones cover roughly 5% of the sample.

The input for sequencing was PBMCs, mostly from graft donor cells, taken 360 days after TCRalphabeta/CD19-depleted stem cell transplant. The receptors derive from a male patient younger than 18 who had a stem cell transplant for acute lymphoblastic leukemia, so the T cells may come from the graft donor.

A few counts support this clonotype. The rearrangement joins TRBV10-3 to TRBJ2-1, with 14 nucleotides matching TRBD2. CDR1 is ENHRY and CDR2 is SYGVKD in the germline V gene. V shed 6 bases and J 3 bases; nucleotides not matched to a gene: 10. This CDR3 region has 18 residues. This CDR3 is CAISALGTSGSVYNEQFF. CDR3 bases: TGTGCCATCAGCGCACTCGGGACTAGCGGGAGTGTCTACAATGAGCAGTTCTTC.

The V call is TRBV11-2, the J call TRBJ2-1, with TRBD2 matching 9 bases. The CDR3 covers 19 residues. Germline CDR1 is SGHAT and CDR2 is FQNNGV. The junction had 15 bases not matched to a gene; V was cut back by 1 base and J by 5 bases. CDR3 sequence reads: CASSLVWLVGGRADNEQFF. The DNA of the CDR3 is TGTGCCAGCAGCTTAGTCTGGTTGGTGGGCGGGAGGGCGGACAATGAGCAGTTCTTC.

This clonotype showed up many times. This chain links TRBV6-5 with TRBJ2-3; TRBD2 matches 9 bases. The junction had 3 bases not matched to a gene; V was cut back by 6 bases and J by 5 bases. CDR3 length equals 13 residues. In germline, CDR1 is MNHEY, CDR2 SVGAGI. CDR3 sequence reads: CASSLAGEDTQYF. CDR3 nucleotides: TGTGCCAGCAGCTTAGCGGGAGAAGATACGCAGTATTTT.

This clonotype showed up many times. The gene calls are TRBV27 and TRBJ2-7, with D maybe TRBD1 (6 bases). Germline V gene lookup returns CDR1 MNHEY and CDR2 SMNVEV (reference sequence). Trimming left V 5 bases short and J 0 bases short, with 11 bases between. This CDR3 contains 14 residues. The CDR3 region has the DNA TGTGCCAGCAGTGGGACATTTAGCTCCTACGAGCAGTACTTC. Residues: CASSGTFSSYEQYF.

This clonotype was seen many times. The rearrangement links TRBV4-1 to TRBJ2-2, with TRBD2 matching 8 bases. In germline, CDR1 is MGHRA, CDR2 YSYEKL. The CDR3 sequence is 16 residues long. Germline trimming cut 3 bases from V and 0 bases from J; bases unmatched to any gene: 3. In DNA form, the CDR3 reads TGCGCCAGCAGCCAGGTACTAGCGGCGAACACCGGGGAGCTGTTTTTT. Its protein is CASSQVLAANTGELFF.

This sequence joins TRBV20-1 and TRBJ2-7; the D is unclear. V was cut by 8 bases and J by 3 bases, with 8 bases left in between. Germline V gene lookup returns CDR1 DFQATT and CDR2 SNEGSKA (reference sequence). The CDR3 contains 10 residues. CDR3 residues: CSQQVYEQYF. CDR3 DNA sequence: TGCAGTCAACAAGTCTACGAGCAGTACTTC.

This clonotype was observed a handful of times. V gene TRBV12-3 or TRBV12-4 combines with J gene TRBJ2-3; D gene uncertain. CDR3 length: 12 residues. Trimming took 4 bases from V and 7 from J, leaving 9 bases between them. The CDR3 DNA follows: TGTGCCAGCAGTTGGACCCGCAATACGCAGTATTTT. Its protein is CASSWTRNTQYF.

This sequence joins TRBV27 and TRBJ2-7; D is unclear. CDR3 length: 13 amino acids. Germline assignment: CDR1 MNHEY and CDR2 SMNVEV (reference sequence). Trimming stripped 6 bases from V and 0 bases from J, with 9 bases between. The CDR3 sequence is CASSRLRSYEQYF. DNA for the CDR3: TGTGCCAGCAGCCGGCTCCGCTCCTACGAGCAGTACTTC.

J is TRBJ2-3 and V is TRBV5-1; D uncertain. The CDR3 has 15 amino acids. Germline CDR1 is SGHRS and CDR2 is YFSETQ. Trimming cost V 1 base and J 5 bases, with 14 bases left between them. CDR3 in amino acids: CASSLIPTAKDTQYF. CDR3 in DNA: TGCGCCAGCAGCTTGATTCCTACGGCGAAAGATACGCAGTATTTT.

To note about this clonotype: A much more abundant neighbour one base away suggests this may be a read error. The rearrangement uses TRBV20-1 and TRBJ2-1; weak D call: TRBD2 (6 bases). This CDR3 has 12 amino acids. CDR1 is DFQATT, CDR2 SNEGSKA, per germline (reference sequence). The CDR3 sequence is CVMGGIHNERFF. The CDR3 DNA reads as TGCGTAATGGGCGGGATTCACAATGAGCGGTTCTTC.

V is TRBV7-6 and J is TRBJ2-1; 11 bases fit TRBD2. The CDR3 loop spans 16 amino acids. V lost 5 bases and J lost 8; bases outside the gene matches: 11. Germline V lookup: CDR1 SGHVS, CDR2 FNYEAQ. This CDR3 is CASSPRLAGPGYEQFF. The CDR3 nucleotides are TGTGCCAGCAGCCCCCGACTAGCGGGGCCCGGGTATGAGCAGTTCTTC.

This clonotype has just one count. The V call is TRBV19, the J call TRBJ2-3, with 9 bases fitting TRBD1. Germline CDR1 is LNHDA and CDR2 is SQIVND (reference sequence). V lost 8 bases to trimming and J lost 4 bases; unmatched junction nucleotides: 13. The CDR3 contains 16 residues. The CDR3 DNA is TGTGCCAGTTGCCTCGGGACAGGGTCGGGGGCAGATACGCAGTATTTT. Residues: CASCLGTGSGADTQYF.

This clonotype has more than one count but fewer than ten. J is TRBJ2-1 and V is TRBV7-9; 8 bases match TRBD1. The germline V gene encodes CDR1 SEHNR and CDR2 FQNEAQ (reference sequence). V shed 5 bases, J shed 5 bases, and the junction held 8 bases outside the gene matches. The CDR3 is 15 amino acids. For the CDR3, the DNA is TGTGCCAGCAGCGCCTCCCAGACAGGGGACAATGAGCAGTTCTTC. The encoded protein is CASSASQTGDNEQFF.

This clonotype was detected only a few times. This chain joins TRBV9 and TRBJ2-7, with a tentative D call TRBD2 (6 bases). CDR3 size: 15 residues. V was clipped by 2 bases and J by 4 bases, with 16 bases between them. CDR1 is SGDLS, CDR2 YYNGEE, per germline. Here the CDR3 reads CASSVEGAYGYEQYF. The DNA of the CDR3 is TGTGCCAGCAGCGTGGAGGGCGCTTACGGTTACGAGCAGTACTTC.

This clonotype was seen more than once but under ten times. This chain joins TRBV5-1 and TRBJ2-1, with D tentatively TRBD2 (6 bases). V lost 6 bases and J 0 bases, leaving 13 bases between the germline ends. This CDR3 spans 15 amino acids. Germline V gene data show CDR1 as SGHRS and CDR2 as YFSETQ. The CDR3 DNA follows: TGCGCCAGCATAGCGACGGGGGTCTCCTACAATGAGCAGTTCTTC. This codes for CASIATGVSYNEQFF. The variable domain in full, with the rest retrieved from reference TRBV5-1 and TRBJ2-1, is KAGVTQTPRYLIKTRGQQVTLSCSPISGHRSVSWYQQTPGQGLQFLFEYFSETQRNKGNFPGRFSGRQFSNSRSEMNVSTLELGDSALYLCASIATGVSYNEQFFGPGTRLTVL.

This clonotype was counted ten times or more. CDR3 nucleotide sequence: TGTGCCAGCAGCGTAGGACGGGAGGCCATAGATGAGCAGTTCTTC. Its translation is CASSVGREAIDEQFF. This rearrangement joins TRBV9 to TRBJ2-1; the match to TRBD2 covers 7 bases. Germline V gene data show CDR1 as SGDLS and CDR2 as YYNGEE. With V trimmed by 0 bases and J by 8 bases, 8 bases remained unmatched. This CDR3 is built from 15 residues.